The 4 T cell receptor beta chains reported below all come from one sample, sequenced in a study of memory CD4+ T cells and cytomegalovirus serostatus. The assay was immunoSEQ multiplex PCR, and TCRdb's table has in-frame clones only and misses some. The sample has 50,000 to 65,000 clones; 60% to 85% are singletons. The sort gate was single viable CD3+CD4+CD8-CD45RO+ cells for memory CD4+ T cells. The sample consisted of memory CD4+ T cells from blood. These receptors were collected from an adult in good health and CMV-seropositive.

The V and J genes are TRBV5-1 and TRBJ2-5; 13 nucleotides agree with TRBD2. The CDR3 contains 16 residues. Germline V gives CDR1 SGHRS, CDR2 YFSETQ. Germline trimming cut 0 bases from V and 5 bases from J; bases unmatched to any gene: 4. DNA for the CDR3: TGCGCCAGCAGCTTGGGGACTAGCGGGGGCACGGAGACCCAGTACTTC. Translation: CASSLGTSGGTETQYF.

This chain joins TRBV27 and TRBJ2-7, with D perhaps TRBD1 (6 bases). Per germline, CDR1 MNHEY and CDR2 SMNVEV (reference sequence). The CDR3 has 13 amino acids. V lost 4 bases to trimming and J lost 3 bases, with 10 bases between them. CDR3 nucleotides: TGTGCCAGCAGTTCCATAGGGGGCTACGAGCAGTACTTC. Its translation: CASSSIGGYEQYF.

In this sample, this clone turned up once. The rearrangement uses TRBV10-1 and TRBJ1-2; D possibly corresponds to TRBD1 (6 bases). In germline, CDR1 is WNHNN, CDR2 SYGVQD (reference sequence). V lost 10 bases and J lost 4, with 25 bases in between. This CDR3 is 16 amino acids long. The CDR3 loop is CANCLRTEGLGYGYTF. CDR3 nucleotides: TGCGCCAACTGCCTACGGACAGAGGGATTGGGCTATGGCTACACCTTC.

The rearrangement links TRBV19 to TRBJ1-1, with D uncertain. The CDR3 totals 13 residues. The V end lost 4 bases, the J end lost 0 bases, and 6 bases lay between the germline ends. The germline CDR1 and CDR2 sequences are LNHDA and SQIVND (reference sequence). The CDR3 DNA sequence: TGTGCCAGTAGTAATTGGATGAACACTGAAGCTTTCTTT. Translation gives CASSNWMNTEAFF.